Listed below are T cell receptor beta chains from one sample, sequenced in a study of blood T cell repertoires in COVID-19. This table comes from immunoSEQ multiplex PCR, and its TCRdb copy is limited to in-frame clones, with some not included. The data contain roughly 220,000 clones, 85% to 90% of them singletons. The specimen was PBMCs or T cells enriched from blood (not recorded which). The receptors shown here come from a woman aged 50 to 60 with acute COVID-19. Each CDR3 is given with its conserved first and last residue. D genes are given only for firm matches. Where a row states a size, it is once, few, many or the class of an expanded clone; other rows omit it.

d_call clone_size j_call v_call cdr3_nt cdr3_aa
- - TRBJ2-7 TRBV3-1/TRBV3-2 TGTGCCAGCAGCTCACCCCCGGGAGTCGTCCACGAGCAGTACTTC CASSSPPGVVHEQYF
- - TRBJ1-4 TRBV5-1 TGCGCCAGCAGCTTGGGGGCGGGGGCTGGGGAAAAACTGTTTTTT CASSLGAGAGEKLFF
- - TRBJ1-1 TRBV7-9 TGTGCCAGCAGCTTACAAGGGGACACTGAAGCTTTCTTT CASSLQGDTEAFF
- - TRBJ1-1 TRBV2 TGTGCCAGCAGTGTAGAAGCGAACACTGAAGCTTTCTTT CASSVEANTEAFF
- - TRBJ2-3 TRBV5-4 TGTGCCAGCAGCTCTGAGGCAGATACGCAGTATTTT CASSSEADTQYF
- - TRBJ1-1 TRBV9 TGTGCCAGCAGCGCCCTATCGGACGGGGAGAACACTGAAGCTTTCTTT CASSALSDGENTEAFF
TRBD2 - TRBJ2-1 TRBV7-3 TGTGCCAGCAGCCGGGGACTAGCGGGAGTCAATGAGCAGTTCTTC CASSRGLAGVNEQFF
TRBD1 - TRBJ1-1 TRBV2 TGTGCCAGCAGGCAGGGGGCGGGGGTGAGGACTGAAGCTTTCTTT CASRQGAGVRTEAFF
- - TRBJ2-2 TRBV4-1 TGCGCCAGCAGCCAAGTTGAGGGCGCCACCGGGGAGCTGTTTTTT CASSQVEGATGELFF
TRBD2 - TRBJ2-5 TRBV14 TGTGCCAGCAGCCTCAAAGGGGGACTAGCGGTTCAAGAGACCCAGTACTTC CASSLKGGLAVQETQYF
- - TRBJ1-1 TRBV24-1 TGTGCCACCGTCGGGCGGGTGAACACTGAAGCTTTCTTT CATVGRVNTEAFF
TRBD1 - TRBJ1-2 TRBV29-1 TGCAGCGTTGACCGTGGGGACAGGGGACGACTTAACTATGGCTACACCTTC CSVDRGDRGRLNYGYTF
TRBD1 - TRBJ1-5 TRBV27 TGTGCTGCCCCGGGACAGGCATATAGCAATCAGCCCCAGCATTTT CAAPGQAYSNQPQHF
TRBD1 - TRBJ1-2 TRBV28 TGTGCCAGCAGCGAACAGGGGGCGCGAGGCTATGGCTACACCTTC CASSEQGARGYGYTF
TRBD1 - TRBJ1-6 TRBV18 TGTGCCAGCTCACCACGTGGGACAGGGCAATCACCCCTCCACTTT CASSPRGTGQSPLHF
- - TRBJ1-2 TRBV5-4 TGTGCCAGCAGCTTTTTTCGTTCGGATGGCTACACCTTC CASSFFRSDGYTF
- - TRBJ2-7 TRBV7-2 TGTGCCAGCAGCCCCAGACAGGTTGGCGAGCAGTACTTC CASSPRQVGEQYF
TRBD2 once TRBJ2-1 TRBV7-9 TGTGCCAGCAGCCCCGGGACTAGCGGAACCTACAATGAGCAGTTCTTC CASSPGTSGTYNEQFF
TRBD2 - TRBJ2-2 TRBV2 TGTGCCAGCAGAGGGACTAGTCCCGGGGAGCTGTTTTTT CASRGTSPGELFF
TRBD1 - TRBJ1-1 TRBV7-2 TGTGCCAGCAGCTATAACAGGGGAAGGAACACTGAAGCTTTCTTT CASSYNRGRNTEAFF
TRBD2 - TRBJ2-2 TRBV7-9 TGTGCCAGCAGCTCCCCCGGGGGGGATGTTTACGGGGAGCTGTTTTTT CASSSPGGDVYGELFF
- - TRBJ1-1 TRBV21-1 TGTGCCAGCACCGAAGGAGACGCCGGCACTGAAGCTTTCTTT CASTEGDAGTEAFF
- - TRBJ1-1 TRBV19 TGTGCCAGTAGTATAGGTCTCGGGGACACTGAAGCTTTCTTT CASSIGLGDTEAFF
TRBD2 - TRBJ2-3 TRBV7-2 TGTGCCAGCAGCTCCCTGGGCGGGAGGGTCACAGATACGCAGTATTTT CASSSLGGRVTDTQYF
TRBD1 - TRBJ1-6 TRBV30 TGTGCCTGGAGTACCCCGGGGGACAGGGGTAATTCACCCCTCCACTTT CAWSTPGDRGNSPLHF
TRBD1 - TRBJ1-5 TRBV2 TGTGCCAGCTCCCTTAACCTACAGGGGTATAGCAATCAGCCCCAGCATTTT CASSLNLQGYSNQPQHF
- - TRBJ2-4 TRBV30 TGTGCCTGGAGTGTTAGGACACTAGCCAAAAACATTCAGTACTTC CAWSVRTLAKNIQYF
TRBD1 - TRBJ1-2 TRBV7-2 TGTGCCAGCAGCTTAAGGGGGGACAGGGCTGGCTACACCTTC CASSLRGDRAGYTF
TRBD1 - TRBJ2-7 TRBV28 TGTGCCAGCAGTTTGACCCAGGGGGCACAGCAGCAGTACTTC CASSLTQGAQQQYF
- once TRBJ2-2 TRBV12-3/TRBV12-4 TGTGCCAGCAGTTCCACAGGCACCGGGGAGCTGTTTTTT CASSSTGTGELFF